Here is one T cell receptor beta chain with its context. This entry comes from a study of identical twins. TCRdb recomputed calls from the 5' RACE reads with MiXCR, one row per CDR3 protein. The profile shows about 190,000 distinct CDR3 sequences, approximately 15% of them singletons. The CDR3 runs 13 residues. Per the germline V gene, CDR1 is SGHRS and CDR2 is YFSETQ. V lost 0 bases and J lost 4, with 8 bases in between. This sample was also put to use in a study of T cells expressing NK-cell markers.

The sequencing input was CD8+ T cells sorted from blood. The chain has TRBV5-1 and TRBJ2-7, with a possible D match to TRBD1 (6 bases). The sequence came from a woman aged 18-29 years in good health. This CDR3 is CASSLDREYEQYF. CDR3 DNA: TGCGCCAGCAGCTTGGACAGGGAGTACGAGCAGTACTTC.